This TCR beta chain was profiled in a study of blood T cell repertoires in COVID-19. Study information: Samples taken during acute and convalescent COVID-19 were collected in the United States, Italy and Spain.

V was shortened by 2 bases and J by 4 bases, with 11 bases between the two germline ends. This CDR3 contains 14 residues. The germline CDR1 and CDR2 sequences are GTSNPN and SVGIG (reference sequence). Source study methods: Counts of nucleated cells, estimated from reference gene primer amplification, were obtained. The data were produced by immunoSEQ multiplex PCR, yet TCRdb's version contains in-frame clones alone and is incomplete. V, J and clone size derive from that table, while D and trimming were established from the DNA sequence. Here the sample spans about 310,000 clones, 70% to 90% being singletons.

The chain combines TRBV30 with TRBJ2-2; D is possibly TRBD2 (5 bases). The sequenced material came from peripheral blood. The sequence came from a man aged 65 to 79 with acute or convalescent COVID-19. The CDR3 protein is CAWSFNAGTGELFF. DNA for the CDR3: TGTGCCTGGAGTTTCAACGCGGGCACCGGGGAGCTGTTTTTT.